Presented here are 8 T cell receptor beta chains from one specimen sequenced in a study of PD-1 blockade in classical Hodgkin lymphoma. Clones were sequenced by immunoSEQ multiplex PCR, and TCRdb holds only the in-frame ones, with some missing. Among about 46,000 clones listed, around 90% were seen once. Time point: newly diagnosed, previously untreated cHL patient sample. The sample comprised peripheral blood mononuclear cells (PBMCs). The receptor source for this set is a human donor with classical Hodgkin lymphoma.

V and J are TRBV18 and TRBJ2-2, with 7 bases matching TRBD1. The trim removed 0 bases at V and 5 bases at J, leaving 3 bases unmatched. Germline V CDR1 and CDR2: KGHSH, LQKENI. The CDR3 sequence is 15 residues long. CDR3 sequence reads: CASSPPGTATGELFF. CDR3 nucleotides: TGTGCCAGCTCACCACCGGGGACAGCGACCGGGGAGCTGTTTTTT.

V usage is TRBV9 and J usage is TRBJ2-2, with TRBD2 as a possible D gene (6 bases). V was cut by 2 bases and J by 3 bases, with 11 bases left in between. The CDR3 is 15 amino acids. Germline loops: CDR1 SGDLS, CDR2 YYNGEE. Here the CDR3 reads CASSVRGGYTGELFF. The CDR3 DNA reads TGTGCCAGCAGCGTCCGGGGAGGTTACACCGGGGAGCTGTTTTTT.

V is TRBV28 and J is TRBJ1-2; 9 bases agree with TRBD1. V shed 2 bases and J 7 bases; nucleotides not matched to a gene: 5. This CDR3 contains 14 residues. Germline V lookup: CDR1 MDHEN, CDR2 SYDVKM. DNA of the CDR3: TGTGCCAGCAGTTTAGAAGGGACAGGGTTTGGCTACACCTTC. Amino acid sequence: CASSLEGTGFGYTF.

In its sample, this clone was seen once. The chain has TRBV7-9 and TRBJ2-5, with TRBD1 matching 8 bases. The CDR3 is made up of 16 amino acids. Germline assignment: CDR1 SEHNR and CDR2 FQNEAQ (reference sequence). V lost 5 bases to trimming and J lost 5 bases; unmatched junction nucleotides: 13. The CDR3: CASSPDSVGDRETQYF. CDR3 in DNA: TGTGCCAGCAGCCCTGACTCGGTAGGGGACAGGGAGACCCAGTACTTC.

The DNA for the CDR3 is TGTGCCAGCAGCCCGGCTGGAACGGGGGGCTACACCTTC. Encoded protein: CASSPAGTGGYTF. The V gene is TRBV4-2, the J gene TRBJ1-2; D remains unclear. Germline CDR1 is LGHNA and CDR2 is YNFKEQ. The germline V and J ends were trimmed by 4 bases and 8 bases, with 14 bases remaining between them. This CDR3 is 13 amino acids long.

The rearrangement links TRBV11-2 to TRBJ1-4; TRBD1 aligns across 7 bases. J was trimmed by 7 bases and V by 3 bases; bases with no gene match: 5. CDR3 length: 14 amino acids. Per germline, CDR1 SGHAT and CDR2 FQNNGV. For the CDR3, the DNA is TGTGCCAGCAGCTTGTCCGGACAGGTTGAAAAACTGTTTTTT. Encoded protein: CASSLSGQVEKLFF.

This chain joins TRBV19 and TRBJ2-1; D uncertain. Germline V gives CDR1 LNHDA, CDR2 SQIVND (reference sequence). V gave up 10 bases and J gave up 8 bases, with 18 bases separating them. CDR3 length: 13 residues. CDR3 nucleotides: TGTGCCAACCGCCAGTGGGGTACGGATGAGCAGTTCTTC. Its protein is CANRQWGTDEQFF.

The genes are TRBV4-1 and TRBJ2-3; D might be TRBD2 (5 bases). The CDR3 length is 20 residues. Germline V CDR1 and CDR2: MGHRA, YSYEKL. The germline V and J ends were trimmed by 2 bases and 0 bases, with 24 bases remaining between them. The CDR3, as DNA: TGCGCCAGCAGCCAACGACCTAGCTTATCCGGGCCCTCTAGCACAGATACGCAGTATTTT. Translating gives CASSQRPSLSGPSSTDTQYF.